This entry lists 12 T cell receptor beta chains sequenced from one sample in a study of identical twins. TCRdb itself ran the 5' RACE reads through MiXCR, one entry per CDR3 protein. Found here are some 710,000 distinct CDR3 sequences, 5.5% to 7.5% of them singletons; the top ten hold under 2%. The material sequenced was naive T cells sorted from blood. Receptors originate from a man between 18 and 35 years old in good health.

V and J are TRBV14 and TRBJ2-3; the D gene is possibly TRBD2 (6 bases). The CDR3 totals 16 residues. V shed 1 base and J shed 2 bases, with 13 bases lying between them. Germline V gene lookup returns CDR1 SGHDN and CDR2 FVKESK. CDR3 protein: CASSQVWGRSTDTQYF. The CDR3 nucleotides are TGTGCCAGCAGCCAAGTCTGGGGGAGGTCCACAGATACGCAGTATTTT.

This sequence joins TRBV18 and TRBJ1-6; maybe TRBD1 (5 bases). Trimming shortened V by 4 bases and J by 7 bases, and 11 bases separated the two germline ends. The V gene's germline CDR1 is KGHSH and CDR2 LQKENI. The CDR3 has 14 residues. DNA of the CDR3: TGTGCCAGCTCACGCCTACAGGAAAATTCACCCCTCCACTTT. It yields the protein CASSRLQENSPLHF.

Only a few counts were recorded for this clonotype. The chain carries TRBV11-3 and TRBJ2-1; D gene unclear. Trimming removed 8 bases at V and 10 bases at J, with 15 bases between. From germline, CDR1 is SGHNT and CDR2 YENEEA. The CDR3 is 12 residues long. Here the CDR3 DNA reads TGTGCCAGCGCAACCGGTTGGATGGAGCAGTTCTTC. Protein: CASATGWMEQFF.

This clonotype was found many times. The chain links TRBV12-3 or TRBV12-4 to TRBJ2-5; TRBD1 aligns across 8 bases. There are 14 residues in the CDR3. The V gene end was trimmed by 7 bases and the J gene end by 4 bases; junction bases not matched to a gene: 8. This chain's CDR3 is CASTGTGGGETQYF. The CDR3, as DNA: TGTGCCAGCACCGGGACAGGAGGAGGAGAGACCCAGTACTTC.

CDR3 in amino acids: CASSVGADGYTF. The CDR3 bases are TGTGCCAGCAGCGTGGGGGCAGATGGCTACACCTTC. The V gene is TRBV7-8, the J gene TRBJ1-2; maybe TRBD1 (6 bases). Germline CDR1 reads SGHVS; CDR2 reads FQNEAQ. This CDR3 has 12 amino acids. Trimming shortened V by 5 bases and J by 6 bases, and 10 bases separated the two germline ends.

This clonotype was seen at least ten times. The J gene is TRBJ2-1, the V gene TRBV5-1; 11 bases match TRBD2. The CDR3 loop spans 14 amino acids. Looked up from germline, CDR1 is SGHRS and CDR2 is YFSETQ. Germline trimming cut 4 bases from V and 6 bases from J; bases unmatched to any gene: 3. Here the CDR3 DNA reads TGCGCCAGCAGCATCGGGACTAGCGGCAATGAGCAGTTCTTC. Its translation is CASSIGTSGNEQFF.

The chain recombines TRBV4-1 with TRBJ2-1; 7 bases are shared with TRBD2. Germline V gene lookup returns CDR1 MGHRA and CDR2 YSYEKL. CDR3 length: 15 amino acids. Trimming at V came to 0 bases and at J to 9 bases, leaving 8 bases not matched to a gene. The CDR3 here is CASSQETSADVEQFF. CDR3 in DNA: TGCGCCAGCAGCCAAGAAACTAGCGCCGATGTTGAGCAGTTCTTC.

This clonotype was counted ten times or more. CDR3 in DNA: TGTGCCAGCAGGCCCGGGGGCCACGGCAATCAGCCCCAGCATTTT. It translates to CASRPGGHGNQPQHF. The genes are TRBV28 and TRBJ1-5, with a tentative D call TRBD1 (6 bases). This CDR3 is 15 amino acids long. Germline V gene lookup returns CDR1 MDHEN and CDR2 SYDVKM. The V and J ends lost 6 bases and 2 bases respectively, with 14 bases between them.

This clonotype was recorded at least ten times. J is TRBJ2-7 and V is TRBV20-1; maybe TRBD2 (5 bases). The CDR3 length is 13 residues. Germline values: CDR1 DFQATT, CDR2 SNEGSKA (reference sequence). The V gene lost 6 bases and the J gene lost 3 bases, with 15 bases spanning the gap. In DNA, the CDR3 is TGCAGTGCCGGGAATTACAGCAACTACGAGCAGTACTTC. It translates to CSAGNYSNYEQYF.

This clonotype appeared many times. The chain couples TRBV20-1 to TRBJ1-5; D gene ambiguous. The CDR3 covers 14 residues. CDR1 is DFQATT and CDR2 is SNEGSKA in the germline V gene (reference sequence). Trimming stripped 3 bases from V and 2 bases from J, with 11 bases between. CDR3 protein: CSASTGEGNQPQHF. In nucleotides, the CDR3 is TGCAGTGCTAGTACTGGGGAGGGCAATCAGCCCCAGCATTTT.

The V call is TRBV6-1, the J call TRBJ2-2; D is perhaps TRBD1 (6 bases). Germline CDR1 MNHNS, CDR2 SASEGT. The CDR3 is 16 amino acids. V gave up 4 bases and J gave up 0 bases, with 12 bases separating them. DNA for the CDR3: TGTGCCAGCAGTGGACAGGCCAGCACGAACACCGGGGAGCTGTTTTTT. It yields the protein CASSGQASTNTGELFF.

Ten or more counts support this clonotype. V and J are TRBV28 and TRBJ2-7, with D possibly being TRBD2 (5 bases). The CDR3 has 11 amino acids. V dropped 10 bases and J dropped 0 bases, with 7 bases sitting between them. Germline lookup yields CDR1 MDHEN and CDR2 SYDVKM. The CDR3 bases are TGTGCCACGGGGTCCTCCTACGAGCAGTACTTC. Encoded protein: CATGSSYEQYF.